This T cell receptor beta chain was sequenced for a study of type 1 and type 2 diabetes patients (dated by TCRdb to 2016 to 2018). About the full investigation: About 10 type 1 diabetes patients, four type 2 diabetes patients and roughly 6 nondiabetic controls, all recruited in China, made up the cohort. Across the study, CD4+ and CD8+ T cells were positively selected from PBMCs by means of CD4 or CD8 MicroBeads on MACS columns. The whole study generated around 20,000,000 paired-end reads. TCRbeta repertoires were profiled by high-throughput sequencing in the study to compare type 1 diabetes, type 2 diabetes and nondiabetic individuals. For the type 1 diabetes patients, the type 2 diabetes patients acted as a disease comparison group. When approximately 20-cycle amplification was compared with roughly 25-cycle amplification, V gene usage looked similar, suggesting that primer efficiencies were similar and PCR bias was random. TCRbeta libraries were sequenced paired-end on Illumina HiSeq 2000 or MiSeq instruments.

Every diabetic patient fulfilled standard classification criteria for type 1 or type 2 diabetes, and glucose and C-peptide were evaluated using WHO-recommended methods. Donors were excluded if they had other autoimmune diseases or infections within the previous four weeks. A ten-milliliter sample of peripheral blood was drawn from every participant. PBMCs were isolated with LymphoPrep density separation. General conclusions and limits of the study: Only a limited number of T2D and control samples were sequenced, so some T1D-only HECs might also appear in more T2D or control samples. Type 2 diabetes and control samples had highly correlated V and J gene usage patterns, with an average between-sample correlation of roughly 0.97. Type 2 diabetes repertoires showed high diversity, significantly greater than type 1 diabetes repertoires in both CD4+ and CD8+ T cells. Few highly-expanded CD4+ clones, median one, were found in type 2 diabetes patients, accounting for a median about 4.1% of reads. Age and gender were not matched between study groups, possibly biasing interpretation.

Looking up the germline V gene (reference sequence) yields CDR1 SEHNR and CDR2 FQNEAQ. For this chain, trimming is 1 base at the V end and 4 bases at the J end, and the number of junction bases without a gene match is 0. The CDR3 numbers 14 residues from cysteine through phenylalanine. The kept DNA is CDR3 alone, 42 bases in frame from the first base. Sequenced using an Illumina MiSeq. Genomic DNA from sorted T cell subsets was used as template for TCRbeta CDR3 amplification. The TCRbeta CDR3 region was amplified by multiplex PCR using 30 forward and 13 reverse primers. PCR products were purified with AMPure XP beads, then indices and adaptors were added in a second roughly 25-cycle PCR. Before sequencing, the libraries were purified from gel with the QIAquick Gel Extraction Kit. Turning to the authors' computational methods: Paired-end reads were merged with FLASH and aligned to IMGT V, D and J germline references using IgBLAST. Reads with below 70% alignment identity to germline references were discarded, and 9 million to 14 million reads were retained study-wide. Following IMGT definitions, CDR3 boundaries, reading frame and productivity were assigned. Clones at or above 1% of reads were defined as highly-expanded clones, and diversity was measured by normalized Shannon entropy. Unpaired two-tailed t-tests were used to test group differences in Shannon entropy. TCRdb ran its own pipeline on the public reads, namely fastp trimming at Q25 and MiXCR clone calling, and kept in-frame beta chains. Entries are consolidated by CDR3 protein sequence, retaining the most common genes and DNA. Clone size and V and J calls follow TCRdb, not the original study. The sample table contains some 250,000 distinct CDR3 sequences; only one count was recorded for approximately 45% of them. The top ten clones comprise roughly an eighth of the sample.

This clonotype was seen many times. Its antigen has not been determined. Per-nucleotide qualities are absent, and no much larger clonotype sits a single base away. This receptor was obtained from a man aged 18 to 30 with type 2 diabetes. The chain couples TRBV7-9 to TRBJ1-2, with 10 bases aligning to TRBD1. Sequenced: peripheral blood mononuclear cells (PBMCs). The CDR3 reads as follows: CASSLGTGGYGYTF. The nucleotide sequence reads as follows: TGTGCCAGCAGCTTAGGGACAGGGGGCTATGGCTACACCTTC. The entire variable domain, with the stretches around the CDR3 drawn from the reference TRBV7-9 and TRBJ1-2 proteins, is DTGVSQNPRHKITKRGQNVTFRCDPISEHNRLYWYRQTLGQGPEFLTYFQNEAQLEKSRLLSDRFSAERPKGSFSTLEIQRTEQGDSAMYLCASSLGTGGYGYTFGSGTRLTVV.